The TCR beta chain under discussion was sequenced for a study of graft-versus-host responses after intestinal transplantation. Whole-study results and caveats: Investigators detected GvH clones in recipient marrow, with some emerging earlier in ileum or blood. Early post-transplant HvG declines showed an association with peak circulating GvH clone levels.

Data came from immunoSEQ multiplex PCR; TCRdb stores just in-frame clones and leaves some out. This table has about 50,000 clones, approximately 91% appearing once. The J segment lost 5 bases and the V segment lost 5 bases, leaving 4 bases of the junction unmatched. CDR1 and CDR2 from the germline V gene are GTSNPN and SVGIG (reference sequence). The CDR3 covers 14 residues. Remarks on this clone: Its target is unknown.

The source of this sequence is a human donor who was the organ donor for an intestinal transplant. This chain links TRBV30 with TRBJ2-3, with 13 nucleotides matching TRBD2. Sequenced here: unstimulated CD4+ T cells sorted from spleen or lymph node cells, sampled before transplant. The CDR3 loop is CAWGLAGDVDTQYF. The CDR3 DNA sequence: TGTGCCTGGGGACTAGCGGGAGATGTAGATACGCAGTATTTT.